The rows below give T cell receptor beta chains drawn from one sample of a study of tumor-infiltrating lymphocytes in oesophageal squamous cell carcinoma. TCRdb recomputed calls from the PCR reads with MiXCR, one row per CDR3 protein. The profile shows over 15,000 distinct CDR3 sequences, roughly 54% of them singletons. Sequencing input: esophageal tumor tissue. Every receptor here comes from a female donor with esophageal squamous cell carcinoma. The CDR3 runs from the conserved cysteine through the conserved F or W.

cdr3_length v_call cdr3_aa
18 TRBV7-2 CASSTRLAGASISYEQYF
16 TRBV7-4 CASSLQGKTPRETQYF
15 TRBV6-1 CASSEENGGSYEQYF
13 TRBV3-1 CASSPSGRNEQFF
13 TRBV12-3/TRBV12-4 CASRPRQRNGYTF
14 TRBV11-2 CASSFGRGTDTQYF
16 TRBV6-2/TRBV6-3 CASSMLGQGGTDTQYF
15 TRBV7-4 CASSLGGTGQETQYF
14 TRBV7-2 CASSLASERGGQYF
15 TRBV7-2 CASSLAGIGANVLTF
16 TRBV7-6 CASSRRTSGGAVEQYF
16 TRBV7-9 CASRPAAGPARNEQFF
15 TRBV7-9 CASSTGQGDYNEQFF
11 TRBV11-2 CASSSGFSQYF
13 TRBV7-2 CASSPAVDVEQFF
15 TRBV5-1 CASSLVGMSTGELYF
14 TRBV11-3 CASSPPNGFNEQFF
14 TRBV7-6 CASSLGTGQETQYF
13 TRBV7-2 CASSRDSSYEQYF
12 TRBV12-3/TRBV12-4 CASSPGPYEQYF
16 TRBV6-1 CASSKSWRTGTDTQYF
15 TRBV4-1 CASSQRDSQNYGYTF
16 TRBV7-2 CASSLAGGGEKNIQYF
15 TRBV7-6 CASSSYLSSYNEQFF
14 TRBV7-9 CASTPAWETYEQYF
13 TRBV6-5 CASSYSGTYGYTF
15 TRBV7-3 CASSTDRVSYNEQFF
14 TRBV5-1 CASARTGDPIEQFF
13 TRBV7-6 CASSPGQGGEQYF
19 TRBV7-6 CASSLPGGQSQPFNSPLHF
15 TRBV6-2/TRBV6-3 CASSEEGLATYEQYF
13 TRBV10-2 CASSDMVMTEAFF